What follows is one T cell receptor (beta chain) and its context. Original data processing: Estimated nucleated cell counts came from reference gene primer amplification. Data came from immunoSEQ multiplex PCR; TCRdb stores just in-frame clones and leaves some out. The DNA gave D and trimming, while V, J and clone size come from that table. Of 290,000 or so clones in the sample, about 90% were seen once. The sample is drawn from a study of blood T cell repertoires in COVID-19. Whole-study context: T cells, B-cell-depleted T cells, or PBMCs supplied cDNA or gDNA.

Looked up from germline, CDR1 is SGHKS and CDR2 is YYEKEE (reference sequence). The CDR3 has 16 amino acids. V trimming: 4 bases; J trimming: 0 bases; junction bases outside the gene matches: 9. Sequenced: peripheral blood. The TCR originated in a man between 18 and 35 years old with active or convalescent COVID-19. The V and J genes are TRBV5-5 and TRBJ2-5, with TRBD1 matching over 7 bases. The CDR3 DNA sequence: TGTGCCAGCAGCCCCGGACAGGAGCTTAACCAAGAGACCCAGTACTTC. It translates to CASSPGQELNQETQYF.